The clone carrying this T cell receptor (beta chain) was counted once. This CDR3 is 17 amino acids long. Germline lookup yields CDR1 SGHTA and CDR2 FQGTGA. V lost 2 bases to trimming and J lost 2 bases, with 18 bases between them. The sample belongs to a study of blood T cell repertoires in COVID-19. Overall study context: From the United States, Italy and Spain came samples of acute and convalescent COVID-19. PBMCs, B-cell-depleted T cells, or T cells were the source of the cDNA or gDNA that made up the material.

Methods used by the authors: Reference gene primers were amplified, and this amplification served to estimate nucleated cell counts. TCRdb's table, derived via immunoSEQ multiplex PCR, lists solely in-frame clones and lacks some. V and J calls and clone size come straight from that table; D and trimming were deduced from the DNA. In the table there are about 180,000 clones, almost 80% of which are singletons. The chain combines TRBV7-3 with TRBJ1-2; possible D gene TRBD1, 6 bases. The sequenced sample consisted of peripheral blood. This sequence originates from a woman in her seventies with acute or convalescent COVID-19. The DNA for the CDR3 is TGTGCCAGCAGCTTAGATGCTTTAGACAGGTTGAACTATGGCTACACCTTC. Translating gives CASSLDALDRLNYGYTF.